The clone carrying this TCR beta chain was seen a single time. Its antigen remains unidentified. This CDR3 has 13 residues. Trimming pared 1 base from V and 5 bases from J, leaving 6 bases between. Germline V gene sequence: CDR1 SGHNT, CDR2 YENEEA. This entry comes from a study of graft-versus-host responses after intestinal transplantation. Overall study: Each of the recipients got a multivisceral, liver-intestinal, or isolated intestinal transplant. The study's findings and limits: GvH clones were found in recipient marrow; some appeared first in ileum or blood.

TCRdb's table, derived via immunoSEQ multiplex PCR, lists solely in-frame clones and lacks some. The sample records roughly 92,000 clones, roughly 88% being singletons. This rearrangement joins TRBV11-3 to TRBJ2-1; no clear D gene. Sequencing was performed on unstimulated CD4+ T cells sorted from spleen or lymph node cells, taken before intestinal transplant. The clonotype was recovered from a human donor who received an intestinal transplant. The CDR3 DNA is TGTGCCAGCAGCTTAGCCCCCGACAATGAGCAGTTCTTC. Protein: CASSLAPDNEQFF.